This is a list of T cell receptor beta chains from one sample in a study of CD8+ T cells in alopecia areata. The data were produced by immunoSEQ multiplex PCR, yet TCRdb's version contains in-frame clones alone and is incomplete. The sample has 150,000 to 200,000 clones; about three fifths are singletons. The sequenced sample was CD4+ T cells sorted from blood, obtained at week 4, from a patient treated with tofacitinib. Receptors originate from a human donor with alopecia areata. CDR3s include the opening cysteine and the closing phenylalanine or tryptophan. The D gene is left open where the match is weak. Some rows have no size entry. The others give once, few or many, or a class for an expanded clone.

d_gene | j_gene | abundance | v_gene | CDR3aa | CDR3nt
TRBD1 | TRBJ2-1 | once | TRBV11-3 | CASSFGQGSYNEQFF | TGTGCCAGCAGCTTCGGACAGGGCTCCTACAATGAGCAGTTCTTC
TRBD1 | TRBJ2-5 | . | TRBV4-3 | CASSRTSDSRGPQTQYF | TGCGCCAGCAGCCGGACATCCGATAGCAGGGGGCCGCAGACCCAGTACTTC
TRBD1 | TRBJ2-7 | . | TRBV29-1 | CSVLDRVRTYEQYF | TGCAGCGTACTGGACAGGGTAAGGACCTACGAGCAGTACTTC
. | TRBJ2-7 | . | TRBV6-1 | CAISESSGAHSYEQYF | TGTGCCATCAGTGAGTCGTCTGGGGCGCACTCCTACGAGCAGTACTTC
TRBD1 | TRBJ2-1 | . | TRBV7-8 | CASSSGQPYNEQFF | TGTGCCAGCAGCTCGGGACAGCCTTACAATGAGCAGTTCTTC
. | TRBJ1-3 | . | TRBV5-1 | CASSFGDSNSGNTIYF | TGCGCCAGCAGCTTCGGAGACTCTAACTCTGGAAACACCATATATTTT
. | TRBJ2-7 | . | TRBV29-1 | CSGARFEGINEQYF | TGCAGCGGCGCGAGGTTCGAGGGGATAAACGAGCAGTACTTC
. | TRBJ2-3 | . | TRBV2 | CASGGAGLDTQYF | TGTGCCAGCGGAGGGGCGGGGCTAGATACGCAGTATTTT
. | TRBJ2-7 | . | TRBV7-2 | CASSPDTSRKKQYF | TGTGCCAGCAGCCCGGACACGAGCCGCAAGAAGCAGTACTTC
. | TRBJ2-4 | . | TRBV6-1 | CASSAGAKNIQYF | TGTGCCAGCAGCGCAGGGGCCAAAAACATTCAGTACTTC
. | TRBJ2-5 | . | TRBV11-2 | CASSPKNEGYQETQYF | TGTGCCAGCAGTCCCAAGAATGAGGGGTACCAAGAGACCCAGTACTTC
TRBD2 | TRBJ2-7 | . | TRBV7-2 | CASSLDRGGAYEQYF | TGTGCCAGCAGCTTAGATCGGGGGGGAGCCTACGAGCAGTACTTC
TRBD1 | TRBJ2-7 | . | TRBV25-1 | CASSAGQGAREQYF | TGTGCCAGCAGTGCGGGACAGGGGGCCCGCGAGCAGTACTTC
. | TRBJ2-5 | . | TRBV29-1 | CSVEDSGGAETQYF | TGCAGCGTTGAAGATTCAGGCGGGGCGGAGACCCAGTACTTC
. | TRBJ1-4 | few | TRBV7-9 | CASSDTGATNEKLFF | TGTGCCAGCAGCGACACAGGTGCAACTAATGAAAAACTGTTTTTT
TRBD2 | TRBJ2-5 | . | TRBV2 | CASGPSGGETQYF | TGTGCCAGCGGACCTAGCGGGGGTGAGACCCAGTACTTC
. | TRBJ1-5 | . | TRBV30 | CAWSVVDGSNQPQHF | TGTGCCTGGAGTGTGGTAGACGGTAGCAATCAGCCCCAGCATTTT
TRBD1 | TRBJ1-6 | few | TRBV10-3 | CAISQSGQGVRPLHF | TGTGCCATCAGTCAGAGCGGACAGGGGGTTCGACCCCTCCACTTT
. | TRBJ1-4 | . | TRBV30 | CACTATNEKLFF | TGTGCCTGTACAGCTACTAATGAAAAACTGTTTTTT
TRBD1 | TRBJ2-2 | . | TRBV5-6 | CASSLLAGDSTGELFF | TGTGCCAGCAGCTTGTTGGCAGGGGACAGCACCGGGGAGCTGTTTTTT
TRBD2 | TRBJ2-1 | . | TRBV30 | CAWNGSGKRLF | TGTGCCTGGAACGGAAGCGGGAAACGGCTCTTC
. | TRBJ1-5 | . | TRBV9 | CASSGDLNQPQHF | TGTGCCAGCAGCGGTGACCTGAATCAGCCCCAGCATTTT
TRBD2 | TRBJ2-1 | few | TRBV9 | CASSVRGLADNEQFF | TGTGCCAGCAGCGTTAGAGGACTAGCTGACAATGAGCAGTTCTTC
TRBD2 | TRBJ2-1 | . | TRBV30 | CAWGQRGALQYNEQFF | TGTGCCTGGGGACAGCGGGGGGCCCTACAATACAATGAGCAGTTCTTC
. | TRBJ1-2 | few | TRBV30 | CACAVGGYTF | TGTGCCTGCGCAGTTGGTGGCTACACCTTC
TRBD1 | TRBJ1-1 | few | TRBV29-1 | CSGRQGTAEAFF | TGCAGCGGCCGACAGGGGACGGCTGAAGCTTTCTTT
. | TRBJ1-1 | few | TRBV5-4 | CASSLPGIVMNTEAFF | TGTGCCAGCAGCTTGCCCGGGATAGTCATGAACACTGAAGCTTTCTTT
TRBD2 | TRBJ2-7 | . | TRBV4-2 | CASSQDSSASGGSYEQYF | TGTGCCAGCAGCCAGGATTCGTCTGCGTCGGGGGGATCCTACGAGCAGTACTTC
. | TRBJ1-1 | few | TRBV14 | CASSQDQNTEAFF | TGTGCCAGCAGCCAAGATCAGAACACTGAAGCTTTCTTT
TRBD2 | TRBJ2-3 | . | TRBV5-1 | CASSPLAGGPDTQYF | TGCGCCAGCAGTCCTCTAGCGGGGGGGCCAGATACGCAGTATTTT
. | TRBJ1-5 | . | TRBV5-5 | CASSLDGGEKQPQHF | TGTGCCAGCAGCTTGGACGGCGGCGAAAAACAGCCCCAGCATTTT
. | TRBJ2-5 | . | TRBV6-1 | CASSEALRGLQETQYF | TGTGCCAGCAGTGAAGCGCTTCGGGGCCTCCAAGAGACCCAGTACTTC
TRBD2 | TRBJ2-7 | few | TRBV29-1 | CSVASGAYEQYF | TGCAGCGTTGCCAGCGGGGCCTACGAGCAGTACTTC
TRBD1 | TRBJ2-7 | . | TRBV7-2 | CASSLGDRGYEQYF | TGTGCCAGCAGCTTAGGCGACAGGGGTTACGAGCAGTACTTC
. | TRBJ1-2 | . | TRBV30 | CAWRGGRVTNYGYTF | TGTGCCTGGAGAGGGGGGCGAGTTACGAACTATGGCTACACCTTC
. | TRBJ1-1 | . | TRBV30 | CACLREGKAFF | TGTGCCTGCCTGAGGGAGGGTAAAGCTTTCTTT
TRBD1 | TRBJ2-5 | . | TRBV5-1 | CASSLTGDNWAQYF | TGCGCCAGCTCGCTTACAGGGGACAATTGGGCCCAGTACTTC
. | TRBJ2-5 | once | TRBV5-1 | CASAPGRGQETQYF | TGCGCCAGTGCGCCAGGGAGAGGGCAAGAGACCCAGTACTTC
TRBD1 | TRBJ2-7 | . | TRBV29-1 | CSARDRGFDEQYF | TGCAGCGCACGGGACAGGGGATTCGACGAGCAGTACTTC
TRBD2 | TRBJ2-1 | few | TRBV5-6 | CASSLRQRGDNEQFF | TGTGCCAGCAGCCTGAGGCAGCGGGGGGACAATGAGCAGTTCTTC
TRBD2 | TRBJ2-6 | . | TRBV30 | CAWSPPQRGLSGANVLTF | TGTGCCTGGAGTCCCCCCCAGCGGGGCCTCTCTGGGGCCAACGTCCTGACTTTC
. | TRBJ2-7 | once | TRBV29-1 | CSVTGSHSYEQYF | TGCAGCGTTACGGGGTCCCACTCCTACGAGCAGTACTTC
. | TRBJ1-2 | . | TRBV13 | CASSPGQLYGYTF | TGTGCCAGCAGCCCCGGACAGCTCTATGGCTACACCTTC
. | TRBJ1-5 | . | TRBV5-1 | CASSLAAGDQPQHF | TGCGCCAGCAGCTTGGCCGCAGGGGATCAGCCCCAGCATTTT
. | TRBJ1-1 | . | TRBV25-1 | CASSGTPGSAFF | TGTGCCAGCAGTGGAACCCCGGGTTCGGCTTTCTTT
. | TRBJ2-7 | few | TRBV27 | CASSPHRLQGRSEQYF | TGTGCCAGCAGTCCTCATAGACTCCAGGGAAGGTCCGAGCAGTACTTC
. | TRBJ2-7 | . | TRBV5-1 | CASSPLVYGANEQYF | TGCGCCAGCAGCCCACTGGTATACGGGGCGAACGAGCAGTACTTC
TRBD2 | TRBJ2-1 | . | TRBV29-1 | CSVVGGGQLNEQFF | TGCAGCGTTGTGGGCGGGGGGCAACTCAATGAGCAGTTCTTC
TRBD1 | TRBJ2-5 | . | TRBV2 | CATSFDRGREETQYF | TGTGCCACCTCCTTCGACAGGGGGCGGGAAGAGACCCAGTACTTC
TRBD2 | TRBJ2-7 | . | TRBV5-1 | CASSAGLAMYEQYF | TGCGCCAGCAGCGCGGGACTAGCTATGTACGAGCAGTACTTC